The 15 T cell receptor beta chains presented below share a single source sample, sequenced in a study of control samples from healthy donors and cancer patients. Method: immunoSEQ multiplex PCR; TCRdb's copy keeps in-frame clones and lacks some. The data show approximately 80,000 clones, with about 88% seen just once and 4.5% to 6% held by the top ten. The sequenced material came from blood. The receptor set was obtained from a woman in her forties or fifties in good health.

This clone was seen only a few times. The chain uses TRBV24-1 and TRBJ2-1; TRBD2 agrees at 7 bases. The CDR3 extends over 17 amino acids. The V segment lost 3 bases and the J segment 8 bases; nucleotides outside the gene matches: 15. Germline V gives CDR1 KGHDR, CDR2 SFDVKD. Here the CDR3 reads CATSDPQRGGGVDEQFF. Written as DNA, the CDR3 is TGTGCCACCAGTGATCCCCAGCGGGGTGGGGGGGTTGATGAGCAGTTCTTC.

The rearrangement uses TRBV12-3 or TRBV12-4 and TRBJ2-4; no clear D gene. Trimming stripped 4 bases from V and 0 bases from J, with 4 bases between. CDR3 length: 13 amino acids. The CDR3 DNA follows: TGTGCCAGCAGTTGGCTAGCCAAAAACATTCAGTACTTC. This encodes CASSWLAKNIQYF.

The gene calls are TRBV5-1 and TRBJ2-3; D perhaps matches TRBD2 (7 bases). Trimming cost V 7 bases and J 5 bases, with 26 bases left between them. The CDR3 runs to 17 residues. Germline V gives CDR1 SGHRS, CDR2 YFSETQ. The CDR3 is CASASGGIRGRVDTQYF. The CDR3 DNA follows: TGCGCCAGCGCCTCCGGGGGGATCAGGGGAAGGGTAGATACGCAGTATTTT.

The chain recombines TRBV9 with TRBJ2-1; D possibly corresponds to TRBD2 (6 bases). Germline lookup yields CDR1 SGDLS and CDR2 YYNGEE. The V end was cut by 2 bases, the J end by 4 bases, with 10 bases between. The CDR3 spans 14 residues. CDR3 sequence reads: CASSVGLSYNEQFF. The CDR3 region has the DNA TGTGCCAGCAGCGTGGGACTTAGTTACAATGAGCAGTTCTTC.

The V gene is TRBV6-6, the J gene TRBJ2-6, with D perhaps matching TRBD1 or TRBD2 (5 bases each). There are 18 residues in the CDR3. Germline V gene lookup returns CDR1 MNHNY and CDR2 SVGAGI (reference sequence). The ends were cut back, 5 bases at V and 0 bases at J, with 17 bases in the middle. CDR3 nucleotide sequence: TGTGCCAGCAGTCATAGGGGACGTGAACCCTCTGGGGCCAACGTCCTGACTTTC. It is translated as CASSHRGREPSGANVLTF.

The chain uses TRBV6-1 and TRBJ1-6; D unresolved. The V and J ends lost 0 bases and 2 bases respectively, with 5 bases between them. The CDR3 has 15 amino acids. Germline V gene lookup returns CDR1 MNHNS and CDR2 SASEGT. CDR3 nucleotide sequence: TGTGCCAGCAGTGAAGCGGCCGCCTATAATTCACCCCTCCACTTT. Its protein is CASSEAAAYNSPLHF.

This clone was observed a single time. The CDR3 nucleotides read TGTGCCAGCAGCTACTTTGGATACGAGCAGTACTTC. Its protein is CASSYFGYEQYF. J is TRBJ2-7 and V is TRBV2; D is undetermined. The CDR3 spans 12 residues. The V and J ends lost 6 bases and 4 bases respectively, with 10 bases between them. CDR1 and CDR2 from the germline V gene are SNHLY and FYNNEI.

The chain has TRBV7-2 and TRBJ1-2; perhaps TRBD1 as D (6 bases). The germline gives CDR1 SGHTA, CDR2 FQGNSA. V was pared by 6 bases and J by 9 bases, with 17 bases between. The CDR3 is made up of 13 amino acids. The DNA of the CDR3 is TGTGCCAGCAGTGAGGGGGTGGTATTTAGCTACACCTTC. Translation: CASSEGVVFSYTF. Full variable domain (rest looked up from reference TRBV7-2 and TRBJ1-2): GAGVSQSPSNKVTEKGKDVELRCDPISGHTALYWYRQSLGQGLEFLIYFQGNSAPDKSGLPSDRFSAERTGGSVSTLTIQRTQQEDSAVYLCASSEGVVFSYTFGSGTRLTVV.

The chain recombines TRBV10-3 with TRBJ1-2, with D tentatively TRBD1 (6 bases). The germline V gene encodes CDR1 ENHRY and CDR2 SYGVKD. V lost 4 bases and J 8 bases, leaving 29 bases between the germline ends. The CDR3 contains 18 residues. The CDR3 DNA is TGTGCCATCAGTGGATGGGGGGCAGGTGCACCTAAAGGGGAAGGCTACACCTTC. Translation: CAISGWGAGAPKGEGYTF.

In DNA form, the CDR3 reads TGTGCCAGCAGCTTAATAGGGGGAAGAGCCTACGAGCAGTACTTC. This translates into CASSLIGGRAYEQYF. The J gene is TRBJ2-7, the V gene TRBV7-9, with TRBD1 as a possible D gene (6 bases). Between the trimmed V and J ends, which lost 2 bases and 2 bases, there was a span of 13 bases. Germline CDR1 reads SEHNR; CDR2 reads FQNEAQ (reference sequence). The CDR3 totals 15 residues.

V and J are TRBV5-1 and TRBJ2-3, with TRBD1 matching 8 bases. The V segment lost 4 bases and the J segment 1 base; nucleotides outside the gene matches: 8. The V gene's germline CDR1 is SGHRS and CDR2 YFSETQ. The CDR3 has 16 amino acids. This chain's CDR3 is CASSPYLTGGTDTQYF. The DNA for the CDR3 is TGCGCCAGCAGCCCTTACCTGACAGGGGGCACAGATACGCAGTATTTT.

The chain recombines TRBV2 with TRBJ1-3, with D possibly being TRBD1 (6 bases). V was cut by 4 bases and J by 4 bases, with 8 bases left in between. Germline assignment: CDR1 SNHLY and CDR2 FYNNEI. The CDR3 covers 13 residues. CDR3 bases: TGTGCCAGCAGTGTGGGGGCAGGAAACACCATATATTTT. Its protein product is CASSVGAGNTIYF. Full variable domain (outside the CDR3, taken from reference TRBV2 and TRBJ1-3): EPEVTQTPSHQVTQMGQEVILRCVPISNHLYFYWYRQILGQKVEFLVSFYNNEISEKSEIFDDQFSVERPDGSNFTLKIRSTKLEDSAMYFCASSVGAGNTIYFGEGSWLTVV.

CDR3 coding DNA: TGTGCCAGCCAGGGGTGGGGCACTGAAGCTTTCTTT. Amino acid sequence: CASQGWGTEAFF. J is TRBJ1-1 and V is TRBV19, with D perhaps matching TRBD1 (6 bases). The ends were cut back, 9 bases at V and 4 bases at J, with 12 bases in the middle. Germline CDR1 is LNHDA and CDR2 is SQIVND (reference sequence). CDR3 length: 12 residues. The full variable domain, with the rest looked up from reference TRBV19 and TRBJ1-1, is DGGITQSPKYLFRKEGQNVTLSCEQNLNHDAMYWYRQDPGQGLRLIYYSQIVNDFQKGDIAEGYSVSREKKESFPLTVTSAQKNPTAFYLCASQGWGTEAFFGQGTRLTVV.

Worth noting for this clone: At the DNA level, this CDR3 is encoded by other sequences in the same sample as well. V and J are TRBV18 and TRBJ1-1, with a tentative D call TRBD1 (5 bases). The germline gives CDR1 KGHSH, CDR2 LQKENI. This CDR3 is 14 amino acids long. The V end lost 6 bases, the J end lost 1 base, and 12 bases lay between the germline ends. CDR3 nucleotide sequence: TGTGCCAGCTCCCCTCAGGGCGGGAACACTGAAGCTTTCTTT. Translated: CASSPQGGNTEAFF.

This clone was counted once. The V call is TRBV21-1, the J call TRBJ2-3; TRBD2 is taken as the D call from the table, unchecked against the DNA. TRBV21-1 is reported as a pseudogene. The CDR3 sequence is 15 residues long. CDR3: CASSNDGGFLNTQYF. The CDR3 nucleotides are TGTGCCAGCAGCAACGATGGGGGGTTTTTGAATACGCAGTATTTT.